Below, 22 T cell receptor beta chains from the same sample are listed, as sequenced in a study of blood T cell repertoires in COVID-19 (dated by TCRdb to 2018 to 2021). To prepare the library, the immunoSEQ multiplex PCR assay was applied. TCRdb holds this immuneACCESS table with in-frame rearrangements only. Some clones are missing; in checked studies, unresolved V genes explain under half, and the rest has no known cause. The sample includes about 83,000 clones, with roughly 80% observed a single time. The leading ten clones occupy roughly 16% of the sample. The sequencing input was peripheral blood. Receptors were obtained from an elderly woman with acute or convalescent COVID-19.

The chain recombines TRBV5-6 with TRBJ1-1; D is possibly TRBD1 (6 bases). V lost 0 bases to trimming and J lost 1 base, with 13 bases between them. Germline V gene lookup returns CDR1 SGHDT and CDR2 YYEEEE. The CDR3 covers 16 residues. CDR3 bases: TGTGCCAGCAGCTTGGACAGTGGGACATGGAACACTGAAGCTTTCTTT. Amino acids: CASSLDSGTWNTEAFF.

The rearrangement links TRBV5-6 to TRBJ2-1; 9 positions match TRBD1. The CDR3 is 15 amino acids. V dropped 2 bases and J dropped 7; count of bases not matched to a gene: 7. CDR1 and CDR2 from the germline V gene are SGHDT and YYEEEE. CDR3 residues: CASSFRDRVLNEQFF. CDR3 sequence (DNA): TGTGCCAGCAGCTTCCGGGACAGGGTCCTTAATGAGCAGTTCTTC.

This clone was recorded once. The chain is built from TRBV21-1 and TRBJ2-7; no DNA check was done on the table's D call, TRBD2. TRBV21-1 is deemed a pseudogene. The CDR3 extends over 18 amino acids. The chain's CDR3 is CASSQLWGTAGGTYEQYF. In nucleotides, the CDR3 is TGTGCCAGCAGCCAACTATGGGGGACAGCGGGGGGTACCTACGAGCAGTACTTC.

This chain joins TRBV30 and TRBJ2-5, with 10 bases identical to TRBD2. The ends lost 2 bases at V and 4 bases at J; junction bases unmatched: 4. The CDR3 spans 14 residues. Per germline, CDR1 GTSNPN and CDR2 SVGIG (reference sequence). For the CDR3, the DNA is TGTGCCTGGAGTAGCGGGGGGGCCGGAGAGACCCAGTACTTC. This sequence encodes CAWSSGGAGETQYF.

J is TRBJ1-4 and V is TRBV7-9; D is uncertain. V lost 0 bases to trimming and J lost 7 bases, with 15 bases between them. CDR3 size: 16 residues. The V gene's germline CDR1 is SEHNR and CDR2 FQNEAQ (reference sequence). CDR3 protein: CASSLAPGSSREKLFF. The CDR3 DNA is TGTGCCAGCAGCTTAGCACCCGGATCTAGTCGTGAAAAACTGTTTTTT. Filled out from reference TRBV7-9 and TRBJ1-4, the complete variable domain reads DTGVSQNPRHKITKRGQNVTFRCDPISEHNRLYWYRQTLGQGPEFLTYFQNEAQLEKSRLLSDRFSAERPKGSFSTLEIQRTEQGDSAMYLCASSLAPGSSREKLFFGSGTQLSVL.

The V gene is TRBV11-3, the J gene TRBJ1-4, with D possibly TRBD1 on 6 matching bases. Germline V gives CDR1 SGHNT, CDR2 YENEEA. The CDR3 length is 14 residues. The V and J ends lost 5 bases and 8 bases respectively, with 15 bases between them. The DNA for the CDR3 is TGTGCCAGCAGCCGCCGGGGAGGGGGAGAAAAACTGTTTTTT. Amino acids: CASSRRGGGEKLFF.

This chain connects TRBV5-4 to TRBJ1-2; perhaps TRBD1 as D (5 bases). Trimming cost V 4 bases and J 3 bases, with 10 bases left between them. The CDR3 is 13 residues long. CDR1 is SGHNT, CDR2 YYREEE, per germline (reference sequence). CDR3 sequence reads: CASSRGQDYGYTF. CDR3 DNA: TGTGCCAGCAGCCGAGGACAAGACTATGGCTACACCTTC.

The table lists this clone with a few counts. The CDR3 bases are TGTGCCAGCAGCCGAGGACTGCTAGGTAATTCACCCCTCCACTTT. As protein: CASSRGLLGNSPLHF. This sequence joins TRBV11-2 and TRBJ1-6; the D is unclear. The CDR3 length is 15 residues. Germline-derived CDR1 and CDR2 are SGHAT and FQNNGV. Trimming took 5 bases from V and 6 from J, leaving 14 bases between them.

The rearrangement joins TRBV7-9 to TRBJ2-3, with 9 positions matching TRBD2. The CDR3 has 14 residues. With V trimmed by 5 bases and J by 6 bases, 6 bases remained unmatched. Germline-derived CDR1 and CDR2 are SEHNR and FQNEAQ (reference sequence). The CDR3 protein is CASSLGLAGDTQYF. In DNA, the CDR3 is TGTGCCAGCAGCCTGGGACTAGCCGGCGATACGCAGTATTTT.

The J gene is TRBJ1-1, the V gene TRBV5-4; a possible D gene is TRBD1 (5 bases). Deletions cut 4 bases from V and 2 bases from J, with 15 bases between. Germline CDR1 SGHNT, CDR2 YYREEE (reference sequence). This CDR3 has 15 amino acids. CDR3 region: CASSPLQGLNTEAFF. The CDR3 DNA reads TGTGCCAGCAGCCCGCTCCAGGGTCTTAACACTGAAGCTTTCTTT.

This clone was seen more than once but under ten times. The same CDR3 also results from other DNA sequences found in this sample. This chain connects TRBV18 to TRBJ1-2; TRBD1 matches at 12 bases. Germline V gene sequence: CDR1 KGHSH, CDR2 LQKENI. J gave up 5 bases and V 3 bases, and 4 bases lay outside the gene matches. The length of the CDR3 is 15 residues. For the CDR3, the DNA is TGTGCCAGCTCACCTCCGGGACAGGGGGCTTATGGCTACACCTTC. Amino acid sequence: CASSPPGQGAYGYTF.

The J gene is TRBJ1-1, the V gene TRBV5-8, with 7 bases matching TRBD1. Unmatched junction bases numbered 4, after V lost 1 base and J lost 4 bases. There are 14 residues in the CDR3. Germline CDR1 reads SGHTS; CDR2 reads YDEGEE. CDR3 loop: CASSLSWTGTEAFF. The CDR3 DNA follows: TGTGCCAGCAGCTTGTCCTGGACAGGCACTGAAGCTTTCTTT.

The CDR3 sequence is CASSQGQGNEKLFF. CDR3 DNA sequence: TGTGCCAGCAGCCAGGGACAGGGTAATGAAAAACTGTTTTTT. The V and J genes are TRBV3-1 (or the pseudogene TRBV3-2) and TRBJ1-4; 9 positions agree with TRBD1. Germline CDR1 and CDR2: LGHDT and YNNKEL (reference sequence). This CDR3 contains 14 residues. Trimming removed 3 bases from V and 4 bases from J; junction bases left unmatched: 0.

J is TRBJ1-1 and V is TRBV4-3, with D perhaps matching TRBD1 (5 bases). The germline V gene has CDR1 LGHNA and CDR2 YSLEER. V lost 4 bases and J lost 1, with 10 bases in between. The CDR3 loop spans 14 amino acids. In nucleotides, the CDR3 is TGCGCCAGCAGCCGCATCCAGGGGAACACTGAAGCTTTCTTT. It is translated as CASSRIQGNTEAFF.

The V call is TRBV5-4, the J call TRBJ2-7, with 8 bases lining up with TRBD1. With 3 bases clipped from V and 5 bases from J, the junction kept 10 bases outside the gene matches. Germline V gene lookup returns CDR1 SGHNT and CDR2 YYREEE (reference sequence). CDR3 length: 15 residues. The CDR3 reads CASSSGRGRIHEQYF. The DNA of the CDR3 is TGTGCCAGCAGCTCGGGCAGGGGGCGTATCCACGAGCAGTACTTC.

This clone turned up a few times. The chain has TRBV7-9 and TRBJ2-1, with TRBD2 identical over 7 bases. CDR1 is SEHNR, CDR2 FQNEAQ, per germline (reference sequence). Unmatched junction bases numbered 7, after V lost 5 bases and J lost 0 bases. The CDR3 runs to 16 residues. The CDR3 sequence is CASSQRGGRSYNEQFF. The CDR3 DNA reads as TGTGCCAGCAGCCAACGCGGGGGACGCTCCTACAATGAGCAGTTCTTC.

V and J are TRBV18 and TRBJ2-3; D gene ambiguous. Trimming pared 1 base from V and 2 bases from J, leaving 10 bases between. The V gene's germline CDR1 is KGHSH and CDR2 LQKENI. This CDR3 region has 15 residues. CDR3 residues: CASSPRHGSTDTQYF. CDR3 DNA: TGTGCCAGCTCACCACGCCACGGTTCCACAGATACGCAGTATTTT.

The genes are TRBV27 and TRBJ1-1; D perhaps matches TRBD1 (5 bases). The CDR3 is made up of 15 amino acids. CDR1 is MNHEY and CDR2 is SMNVEV in the germline V gene (reference sequence). Deletions cut 1 base from V and 5 bases from J, with 14 bases between. The CDR3 sequence is CASSLLTGSRTEAFF. The CDR3 bases are TGTGCCAGCAGTTTATTAACAGGAAGTCGAACTGAAGCTTTCTTT.

The rearrangement links TRBV6-1 to TRBJ1-1; TRBD1 matches at 7 bases. Germline V gene lookup returns CDR1 MNHNS and CDR2 SASEGT. V lost 6 bases to trimming and J lost 1 base; unmatched junction nucleotides: 5. The CDR3 length is 14 residues. The CDR3 loop is CASRYRGSNTEAFF. Here the CDR3 DNA reads TGTGCCAGCAGGTACAGGGGCTCGAACACTGAAGCTTTCTTT.

The gene calls are TRBV2 and TRBJ1-5; unclear D gene. CDR1 SNHLY and CDR2 FYNNEI come from the germline V gene. V lost 7 bases and J lost 5, with 12 bases in between. The CDR3 runs to 13 residues. The CDR3 region is CASTGEVDQPQHF. CDR3 nucleotide sequence: TGTGCCAGCACCGGAGAAGTGGATCAGCCCCAGCATTTT. Using reference TRBV2 and TRBJ1-5 for the parts outside the CDR3, the full variable domain is EPEVTQTPSHQVTQMGQEVILRCVPISNHLYFYWYRQILGQKVEFLVSFYNNEISEKSEIFDDQFSVERPDGSNFTLKIRSTKLEDSAMYFCASTGEVDQPQHFGDGTRLSIL.

The chain uses TRBV19 and TRBJ2-1; 8 bases are a match to TRBD1. The CDR3 is made up of 18 amino acids. With V trimmed by 5 bases and J by 4 bases, 16 bases remained unmatched. Germline V gene lookup returns CDR1 LNHDA and CDR2 SQIVND (reference sequence). CDR3 coding DNA: TGTGCCAGTAGTGAGTATTCCGACGGGACAGGCGTATACAATGAGCAGTTCTTC. This encodes CASSEYSDGTGVYNEQFF.

This sequence joins TRBV6-6 and TRBJ1-1; maybe TRBD1 (5 bases). The ends were cut back, 5 bases at V and 2 bases at J, with 15 bases in the middle. The CDR3 runs 15 residues. In germline, CDR1 is MNHNY, CDR2 SVGAGI (reference sequence). The CDR3 DNA is TGTGCCAGCAGTAGAGCCTTAGACAGAAACACTGAAGCTTTCTTT. It codes for CASSRALDRNTEAFF.